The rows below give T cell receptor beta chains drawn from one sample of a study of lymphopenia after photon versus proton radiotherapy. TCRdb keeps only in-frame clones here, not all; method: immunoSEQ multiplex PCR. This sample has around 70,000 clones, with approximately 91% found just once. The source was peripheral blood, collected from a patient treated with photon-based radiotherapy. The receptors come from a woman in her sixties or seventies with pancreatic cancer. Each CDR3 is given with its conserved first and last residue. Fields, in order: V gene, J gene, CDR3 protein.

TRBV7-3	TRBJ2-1	CASSLGGENNEQFF
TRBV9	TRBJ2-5	CASSVGVGNQETQYF
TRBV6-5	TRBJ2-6	CASSYLGGTGANVLTF
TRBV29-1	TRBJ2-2	CSVKQRTGELFF
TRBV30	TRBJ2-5	CAWIRSGGETQYF
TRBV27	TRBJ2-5	CASSFSTSGQETQYF
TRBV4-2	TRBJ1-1	CASSQSPGGGAEAFF
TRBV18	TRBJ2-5	CASSLSLQETQYF
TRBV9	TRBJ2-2	CASSSAGTSGTGELFF
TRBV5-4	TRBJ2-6	CASRQTGQPSGANVLTF
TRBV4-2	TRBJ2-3	CASSQEAREDTQYF
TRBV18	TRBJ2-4	CASSPPSASTKNIQYF
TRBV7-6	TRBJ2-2	CASSQPATSLNTGELFF
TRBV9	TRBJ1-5	CASSVGSRDDQPQHF
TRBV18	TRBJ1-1	CASSPPRRVNTEAFF
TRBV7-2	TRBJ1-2	CASSPNFSPANYGYTF
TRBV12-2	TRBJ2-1	CASRLADTTYNEQFF
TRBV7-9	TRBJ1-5	CASSRTDSNQPQHF
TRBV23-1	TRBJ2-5	CASSHSTGRAETQYF
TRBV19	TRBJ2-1	CASSIALTRDNEQFF
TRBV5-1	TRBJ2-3	CASRRELSTDTQYF
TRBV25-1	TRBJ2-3	CASSESQTFTDTQYF
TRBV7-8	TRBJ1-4	CASSQGAGWGEKLFF
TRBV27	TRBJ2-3	CASRRGTDTQYF
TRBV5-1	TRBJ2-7	CASSLRDGDEQYF
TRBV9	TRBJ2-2	CASRPGHTSGELFF
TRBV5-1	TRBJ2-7	CASSLSQGYEQYF
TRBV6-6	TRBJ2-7	CASSYSAGGEQYF
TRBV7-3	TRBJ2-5	CASSLAGVRETQYF
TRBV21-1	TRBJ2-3	CASPGGGAGDTQYF
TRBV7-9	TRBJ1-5	CASSHSRGGNQPQHF
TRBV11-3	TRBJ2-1	CASSIDSDSYNEQFF
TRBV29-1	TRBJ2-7	CSVRDSTYEQYF
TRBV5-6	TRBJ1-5	CASSRVRQPQHF
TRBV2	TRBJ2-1	CASSSPLGQFF
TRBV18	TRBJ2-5	CASSPLSGEETQYF
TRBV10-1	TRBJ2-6	CASSEGALMGANVLTF
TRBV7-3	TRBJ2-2	CASSLSRGGNTGELFF
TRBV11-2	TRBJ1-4	CASSPLLGKTTTNEKLFF
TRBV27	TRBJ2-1	CASSLSGPNNEQFF
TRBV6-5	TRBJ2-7	CASSYSGTGLGEQYF
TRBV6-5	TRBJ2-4	CASSPLIAGDIQYF
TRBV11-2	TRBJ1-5	CASSLPGREPQHF
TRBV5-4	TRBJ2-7	CASSVGQETYEQYF
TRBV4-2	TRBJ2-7	CASSLVSSGRVHEQYF
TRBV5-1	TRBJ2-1	CASSLEGLAYEQFF
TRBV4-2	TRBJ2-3	CASSHSGNQGAAQYF
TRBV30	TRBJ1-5	CAWDMDVGGQPQHF
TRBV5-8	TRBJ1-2	CASSRTMGYTF